This T cell receptor beta chain was profiled in a study of OX40 agonist ivuxolimab in advanced cancers. The CDR3 runs to 13 residues. V was trimmed by 5 bases and J by 6 bases, leaving 13 bases between them. Germline V lookup: CDR1 SGHAT, CDR2 FQDESV (reference sequence). Blood was sampled at baseline, cycle 4 day 1, and cycle 7 day 1. The assay was immunoSEQ multiplex PCR, and TCRdb's table has in-frame clones only and misses some. There are tens of thousands of clones in the sample; roughly four fifths occur only once, and 5% lies in the top ten. The chain has TRBV11-1 and TRBJ1-2; TRBD1 is a possible D gene (5 bases). The sample was CD4+ or CD8+ T cells sorted from blood, taken in a trial of the OX40 agonist ivuxolimab. The receptor was isolated from an adult with an advanced solid tumor such as melanoma, head and neck, liver or kidney cancer. The CDR3 DNA reads as TGTGCCAGCAGCCCCGGGACTGCGGATGGCTACACCTTC. This translates into CASSPGTADGYTF.